This T cell receptor beta chain stems from a study of tumor-infiltrating lymphocytes in primary liver carcinoma. The overall study: The neoplasms were of stage T1-T3 N0M0, with dimensions of about 4.2 to 11 cm across. Study conclusions and caveats: Researchers found tumor-adjacent and tumor-blood pairs overlapped less than tumor region pairs.

The CDR3 covers 12 residues. Germline V gene sequence: CDR1 MGHRA, CDR2 YSYEKL. Germline DNA was also extracted, while the blood RNA originated from unsorted whole blood. Before the operation took place, roughly 4 milliliters of peripheral blood were collected. Points on this clonotype: Its specificity is not known. At one boundary the junction diverges from the germline segment, which might be a read error.

A primer matching the constant region was used to make TCR beta cDNA from approximately 0.55 ug of total RNA. Slightly modified ARM-PCR served as the procedure for the TCR beta libraries. These libraries came from three rounds of nested multiplex PCR. Use of TRBV1-TRBV30 forward primers with a C-beta reverse primer characterized the first two PCR rounds, which lasted roughly 9 cycles each. Via MiXCR, TCRdb re-called the multiplex PCR reads, giving one row per CDR3 protein. The data hold 180,000 or so distinct CDR3 sequences, with about 60% observed a single time. Sequencing used peripheral blood. The rearrangement uses TRBV4-1 and TRBJ2-1; D is ambiguous. This TCR was sampled from a man aged 35-49 years with primary liver carcinoma and hepatitis B virus infection. CDR3 DNA: TGCGCCAGCAGCCAGATGCAAAATGATCAGTTCTTC. This translates into CASSQMQNDQFF.